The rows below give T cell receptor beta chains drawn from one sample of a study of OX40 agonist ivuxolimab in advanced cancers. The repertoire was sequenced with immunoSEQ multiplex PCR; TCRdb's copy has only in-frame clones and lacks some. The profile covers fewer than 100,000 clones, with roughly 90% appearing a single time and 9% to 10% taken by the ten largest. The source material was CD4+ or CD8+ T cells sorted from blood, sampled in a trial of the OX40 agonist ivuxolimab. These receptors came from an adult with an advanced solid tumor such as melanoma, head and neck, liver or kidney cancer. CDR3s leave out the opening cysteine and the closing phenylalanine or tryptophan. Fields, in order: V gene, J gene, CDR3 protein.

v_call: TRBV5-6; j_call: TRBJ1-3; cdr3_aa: ASSLEVRAYSGNTIY
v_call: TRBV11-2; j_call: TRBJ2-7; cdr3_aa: ASSLQGVAGAYEQY
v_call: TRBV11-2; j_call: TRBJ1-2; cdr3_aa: ASSPGNNYGYT
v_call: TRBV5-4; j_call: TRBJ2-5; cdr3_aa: ASSLARETQY
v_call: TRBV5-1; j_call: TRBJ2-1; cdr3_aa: ASNGGDSYNEQF
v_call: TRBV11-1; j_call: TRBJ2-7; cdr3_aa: ASSLIGESVYEQY
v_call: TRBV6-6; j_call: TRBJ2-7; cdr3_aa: ASSYQGNRHHEQY
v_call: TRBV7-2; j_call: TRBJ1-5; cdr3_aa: ASSLWEGDQPQH
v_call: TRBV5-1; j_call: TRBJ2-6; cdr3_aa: ASSVTASGANVLT
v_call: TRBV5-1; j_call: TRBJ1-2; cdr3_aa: ASRGVYGYT
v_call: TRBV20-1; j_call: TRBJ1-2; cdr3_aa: SARENYGYT
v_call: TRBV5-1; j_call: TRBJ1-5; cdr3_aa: ASSLGDGGGNQPQH
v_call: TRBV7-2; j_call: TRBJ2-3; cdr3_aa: ASSFMPDWHNTQY
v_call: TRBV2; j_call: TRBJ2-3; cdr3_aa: ASSSGTYSTDTQY
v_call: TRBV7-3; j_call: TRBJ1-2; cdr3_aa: ASSLSSSPSSGYT
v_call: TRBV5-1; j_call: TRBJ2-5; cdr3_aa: ASSFGQVQETQY
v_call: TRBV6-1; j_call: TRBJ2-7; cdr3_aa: ASSEQGQGEQY
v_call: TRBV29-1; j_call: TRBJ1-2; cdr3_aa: SVREGTNYGYT
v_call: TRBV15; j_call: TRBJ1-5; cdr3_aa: ATSLRRDRASVVSNQPQH
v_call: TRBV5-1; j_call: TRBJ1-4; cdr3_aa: ASSSPDGPTNEKLF
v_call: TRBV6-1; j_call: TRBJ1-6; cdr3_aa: ASSEVQGQGGSPLH
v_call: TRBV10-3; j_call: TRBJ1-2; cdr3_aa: AISDLSGTSNYGYT
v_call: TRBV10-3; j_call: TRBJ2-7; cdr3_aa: AISESGGRYEQY
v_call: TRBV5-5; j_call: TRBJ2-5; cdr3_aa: ASSLGGTGFGGTQY
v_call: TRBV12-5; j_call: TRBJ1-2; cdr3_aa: ASAFGGNYGYT
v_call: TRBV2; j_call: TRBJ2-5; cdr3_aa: ASSPTRFGETQY
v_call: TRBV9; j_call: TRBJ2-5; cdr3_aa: ASSVVGGETQY
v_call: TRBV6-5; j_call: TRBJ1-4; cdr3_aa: ASSYEGSNEKLF
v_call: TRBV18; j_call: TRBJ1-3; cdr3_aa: ASSPRGANTIY
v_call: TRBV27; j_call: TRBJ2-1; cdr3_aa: ASIASGMGSSYNEQF
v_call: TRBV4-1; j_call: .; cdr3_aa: ASSQAATSATYEQY
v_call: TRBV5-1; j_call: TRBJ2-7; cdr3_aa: ASSLPGSSSYEQY
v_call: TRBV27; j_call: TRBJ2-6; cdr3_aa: ASSRAGGRSGANVLT
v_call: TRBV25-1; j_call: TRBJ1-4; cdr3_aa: ASGVRGLDEKLF
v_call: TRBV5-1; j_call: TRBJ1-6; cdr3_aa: ASSLGQNNSPLH
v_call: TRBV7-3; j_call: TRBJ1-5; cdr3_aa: ASSLCRWPQH
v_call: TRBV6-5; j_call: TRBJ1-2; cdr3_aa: ASREVGQGYGYT
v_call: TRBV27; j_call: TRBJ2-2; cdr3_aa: ASSSGTRGTGELF